This T cell receptor (beta chain) was sequenced during a study of blood T cell repertoires in COVID-19. As to this clone: Germline and junction disagree at one end, which may indicate a read error.

Assay: immunoSEQ multiplex PCR; the TCRdb copy retains only in-frame clones and omits some. The sample has approximately 350,000 clones; about 89% are singletons. Seattle participants joined during active infection and were tracked over time. Sequencing was performed on peripheral blood. The TCR was taken from a woman in her twenties or thirties with COVID-19, enrolled during active disease.

The CDR3 DNA reads TGTGCCAGCAGCTTAGAAGTAGGACTAGCGGGGGACTTC. It specifies CASSLEVGLAGDF. The rearrangement links TRBV7-2 to TRBJ2-5, with 13 bases that match TRBD2. The length of the CDR3 is 13 residues. The germline CDR1 and CDR2 sequences are SGHTA and FQGNSA.